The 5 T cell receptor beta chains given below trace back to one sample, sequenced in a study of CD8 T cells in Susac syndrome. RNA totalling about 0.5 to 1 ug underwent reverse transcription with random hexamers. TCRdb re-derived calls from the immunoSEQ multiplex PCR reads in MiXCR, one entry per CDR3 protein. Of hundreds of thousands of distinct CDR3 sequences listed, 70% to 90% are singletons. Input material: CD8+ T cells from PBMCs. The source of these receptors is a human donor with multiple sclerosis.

The chain's CDR3 is CASSFSTPSGRATDTQYF. The CDR3 bases are TGTGCCAGCAGCTTTTCTACCCCCTCCGGGAGGGCCACAGATACGCAGTATTTT. V gene TRBV7-9 combines with J gene TRBJ2-3, with TRBD2 matching over 8 bases. The CDR3 totals 18 residues. Trimming at V came to 3 bases and at J to 2 bases, leaving 13 bases not matched to a gene. The V gene's germline CDR1 is SEHNR and CDR2 FQNEAQ (reference sequence).

CDR3 region: CATSGDPRGGAYNEQFF. The CDR3 bases are TGTGCCACCAGCGGCGACCCTAGGGGGGGTGCCTACAATGAGCAGTTCTTC. This chain joins TRBV15 and TRBJ2-1; D is possibly TRBD2 (7 bases). Deletions cut 5 bases from V and 2 bases from J, with 19 bases between. Germline V gives CDR1 LNHNV, CDR2 YYDKDF (reference sequence). The CDR3 contains 17 residues.

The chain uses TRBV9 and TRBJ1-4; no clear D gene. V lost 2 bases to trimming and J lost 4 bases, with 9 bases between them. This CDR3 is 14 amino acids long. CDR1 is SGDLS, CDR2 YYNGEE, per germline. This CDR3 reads CASSVGSNNEKLFF. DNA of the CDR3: TGTGCCAGCAGCGTCGGGAGTAATAATGAAAAACTGTTTTTT.

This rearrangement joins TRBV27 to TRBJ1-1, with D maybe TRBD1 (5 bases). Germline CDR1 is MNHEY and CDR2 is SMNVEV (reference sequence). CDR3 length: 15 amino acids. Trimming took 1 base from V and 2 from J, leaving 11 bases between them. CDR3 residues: CASSLWAGINTEAFF. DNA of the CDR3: TGTGCCAGCAGTTTATGGGCAGGGATAAACACTGAAGCTTTCTTT.

CDR3 bases: TGTGCCAGCAGTTTCCTAGCGGGGTTCTCCTACGAGCAGTACTTC. Translation gives CASSFLAGFSYEQYF. The chain couples TRBV12-3 or TRBV12-4 to TRBJ2-7; 9 nucleotides match TRBD2. This CDR3 has 15 residues. Trimming took 3 bases from V and 0 from J; bases not matched to a gene: 3.